This T cell receptor beta chain was sequenced during a study of chemoradiotherapy in HPV16-positive cancers. Some clones are missing from TCRdb's copy, which holds only in-frame ones; the method was immunoSEQ multiplex PCR. Of roughly 14,000 clones listed, approximately 90% were seen once; the top ten hold around 2.8%. Concerning this clone: The antigen is not known.

General study findings and limits: Non-HPV-specific T cells did not expand in tumors during treatment, whereas candidate HPV-specific clones and E7-related motifs did.

The sequenced sample was blood, obtained from a patient who underwent chemoradiotherapy. This sequence was found in a human donor with HPV-associated anogenital cancer.

The CDR3 DNA reads as TGTGCCAGTAGTAGTACAGGAACTGGGGACTATGGCTACACCTTC. Protein product: CASSSTGTGDYGYTF. The V call is TRBV19, the J call TRBJ1-2, with D possibly matching TRBD1 (5 bases). V was trimmed by 4 bases and J by 3 bases, leaving 15 bases between them. CDR3 length: 15 residues. Per germline, CDR1 LNHDA and CDR2 SQIVND (reference sequence).